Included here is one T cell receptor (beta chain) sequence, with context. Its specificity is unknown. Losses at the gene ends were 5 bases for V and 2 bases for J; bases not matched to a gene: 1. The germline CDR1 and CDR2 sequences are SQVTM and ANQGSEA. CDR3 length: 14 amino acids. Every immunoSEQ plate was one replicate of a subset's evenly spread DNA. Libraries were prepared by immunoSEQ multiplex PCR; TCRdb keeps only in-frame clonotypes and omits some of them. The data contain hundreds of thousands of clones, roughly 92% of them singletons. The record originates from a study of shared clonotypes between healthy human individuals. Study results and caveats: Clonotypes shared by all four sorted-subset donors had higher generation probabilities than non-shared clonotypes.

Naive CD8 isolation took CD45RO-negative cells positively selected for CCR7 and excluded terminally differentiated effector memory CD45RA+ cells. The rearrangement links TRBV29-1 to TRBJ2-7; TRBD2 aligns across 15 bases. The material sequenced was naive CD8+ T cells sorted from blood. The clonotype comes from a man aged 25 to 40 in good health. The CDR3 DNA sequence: TGCAGCGTTCGGACTAGCGGGAGGGCCTACGAGCAGTACTTC. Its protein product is CSVRTSGRAYEQYF.